These 32 T cell receptor beta chains share one sample of origin, sequenced in a study of blood T cell repertoires in COVID-19. Some clones are missing from TCRdb's copy, which holds only in-frame ones; the method was immunoSEQ multiplex PCR. The sample gives tens of thousands of clones, roughly 76% of which show up once; 25% to 30% is in the top ten. Sequenced: peripheral blood. The receptors were gathered from a woman of 80 years or more with active or convalescent COVID-19.

The CDR3 loop reads CASSPGQGVAFF. In nucleotides, the CDR3 is TGCGCCAGCAGCCCTGGACAGGGCGTAGCTTTCTTT. The V gene is TRBV5-1, the J gene TRBJ1-1, with 8 bases lining up with TRBD1. This CDR3 is 12 amino acids long. CDR1 and CDR2 from the germline V gene are SGHRS and YFSETQ. V dropped 4 bases and J dropped 10; count of bases not matched to a gene: 6.

CDR3 bases: TGTGCCAGCAGCTTAAGACTAGCGGGGGCAGATACGCAGTATTTT. This translates into CASSLRLAGADTQYF. The J gene is TRBJ2-3, the V gene TRBV7-8; 12 bases are shared with TRBD2. The trim removed 2 bases at V and 4 bases at J, leaving 1 base unmatched. Per germline, CDR1 SGHVS and CDR2 FQNEAQ. The CDR3 is 15 amino acids.

In its sample, this clone was seen once. The chain joins TRBV28 to TRBJ1-1, with TRBD1 identical over 7 bases. The germline gives CDR1 MDHEN, CDR2 SYDVKM. V shed 4 bases and J 1 base; nucleotides not matched to a gene: 12. The CDR3 sequence is 17 residues long. As DNA, the CDR3 is TGTGCCAGCAGTTCTCCGGACAGGCTTAAGAGGAACACTGAAGCTTTCTTT. Its translation: CASSSPDRLKRNTEAFF.

This clone has just one count. V usage is TRBV11-2 and J usage is TRBJ1-1; D gene ambiguous. The germline V and J ends were trimmed by 3 bases and 4 bases, with 12 bases remaining between them. The CDR3 runs 14 residues. Germline CDR1 is SGHAT and CDR2 is FQNNGV. The CDR3 DNA reads TGTGCCAGCAGCTTGAGCGGGGTGGGCACTGAAGCTTTCTTT. Translating gives CASSLSGVGTEAFF.

V and J are TRBV4-3 and TRBJ1-2; 8 nucleotides agree with TRBD1. Germline V lookup: CDR1 LGHNA, CDR2 YSLEER. This CDR3 has 17 residues. Germline trimming cut 0 bases from V and 6 bases from J; bases unmatched to any gene: 12. As DNA, the CDR3 is TGCGCCAGCAGCCAAGATTTGGACAGGGCACTAACCGATGGCTACACCTTC. This codes for CASSQDLDRALTDGYTF.

J is TRBJ2-3 and V is TRBV25-1; 8 nucleotides align to TRBD1. The CDR3 spans 14 residues. V shed 3 bases and J 8 bases; nucleotides not matched to a gene: 7. Germline V lookup: CDR1 MGHDK, CDR2 SYGVNS. CDR3 DNA: TGTGCCAGCAGTGATAGGACAGGGTGGGGTACGCAGTATTTT. Protein product: CASSDRTGWGTQYF.

The chain carries TRBV7-6 and TRBJ1-6, with 8 nucleotides matching TRBD1. Germline loops: CDR1 SGHVS, CDR2 FNYEAQ. Trimming cost V 5 bases and J 9 bases; bases outside gene matches: 6. CDR3 length equals 14 residues. CDR3 bases: TGTGCCAGCAGCCTGGGACAGGCGATTTCACCCCTCCACTTT. This translates into CASSLGQAISPLHF.

The rearrangement links TRBV6-5 to TRBJ2-1; 11 bases line up with TRBD2. Per the germline V gene, CDR1 is MNHEY and CDR2 is SVGAGI. The CDR3 totals 15 residues. Unmatched junction bases numbered 9, after V lost 7 bases and J lost 7 bases. Here the CDR3 reads CASTLAGGLGNEQFF. In DNA form, the CDR3 reads TGTGCCAGCACATTAGCGGGGGGGCTGGGAAATGAGCAGTTCTTC.

The chain couples TRBV28 to TRBJ2-3; D remains ambiguous. Looked up from germline, CDR1 is MDHEN and CDR2 is SYDVKM. The V gene lost 3 bases and the J gene lost 0 bases, with 4 bases spanning the gap. The CDR3 is made up of 13 amino acids. The CDR3 here is CASSFISTDTQYF. In DNA, the CDR3 is TGTGCCAGCAGTTTCATTAGCACAGATACGCAGTATTTT.

The gene calls are TRBV5-6 and TRBJ2-3, with 8 bases matching TRBD1. Trimming cost V 3 bases and J 1 base; bases outside gene matches: 10. Per the germline V gene, CDR1 is SGHDT and CDR2 is YYEEEE. CDR3 size: 17 residues. The CDR3: CASSYNSGTGGTDTQYF. Here the CDR3 DNA reads TGTGCCAGCAGCTACAACTCCGGGACAGGTGGCACAGATACGCAGTATTTT.

The chain couples TRBV25-1 to TRBJ2-1; 10 bases fit TRBD2. This CDR3 has 14 residues. After removal of 3 bases from V and 15 bases from J, the junction contained 11 bases not matched to a gene. Germline assignment: CDR1 MGHDK and CDR2 SYGVNS. The CDR3 DNA reads TGTGCCAGCAGTGATAATAGCGGGGGGCCCAGGGCGTTCTTC. Amino acid sequence: CASSDNSGGPRAFF.

The J gene is TRBJ1-1, the V gene TRBV9; TRBD1 agrees at 8 bases. V shed 6 bases, J shed 11 bases, and the junction held 33 bases outside the gene matches. The CDR3 spans 20 residues. The germline CDR1 and CDR2 sequences are SGDLS and YYNGEE. For the CDR3, the DNA is TGTGCCAGCATTATAAGTAGACCTTCAAACCCGGGACAGGTATCGCATGGGGCTTTCTTT. Protein product: CASIISRPSNPGQVSHGAFF.

The chain recombines TRBV5-6 with TRBJ2-5, with no clear D. The V end was cut by 4 bases, the J end by 2 bases, with 12 bases between. This CDR3 comprises 14 residues. CDR1 and CDR2 (germline): SGHDT, YYEEEE. The CDR3 spells CASSIDITQETQYF. The CDR3 DNA reads as TGTGCCAGCAGCATCGACATAACTCAAGAGACCCAGTACTTC.

There are a few counts of this clone. The genes are TRBV7-2 and TRBJ2-5, with D possibly being TRBD2 (6 bases). Germline V gives CDR1 SGHTA, CDR2 FQGNSA. The CDR3 is made up of 19 amino acids. The ends were cut back, 1 base at V and 0 bases at J, with 21 bases in the middle. The CDR3 coding sequence is TGTGCCAGCAGCTTAGGGAAAGCTAGGCTTCGGGACTACCAAGAGACCCAGTACTTC. Translating it yields CASSLGKARLRDYQETQYF. The full variable domain, in which reference TRBV7-2 and TRBJ2-5 provide the parts outside the CDR3, is GAGVSQSPSNKVTEKGKDVELRCDPISGHTALYWYRQSLGQGLEFLIYFQGNSAPDKSGLPSDRFSAERTGGSVSTLTIQRTQQEDSAVYLCASSLGKARLRDYQETQYFGPGTRLLVL.

The chain couples TRBV5-1 to TRBJ2-3; D perhaps matches TRBD1 (6 bases). CDR1 is SGHRS, CDR2 YFSETQ, per germline. The CDR3 length is 15 residues. V dropped 4 bases and J dropped 5 bases, with 17 bases sitting between them. CDR3 bases: TGCGCCAGCAGCCTAGGACAGTCCCTAGGAGATACGCAGTATTTT. As protein: CASSLGQSLGDTQYF.

The genes are TRBV7-6 and TRBJ1-1, with D unclear. V lost 5 bases and J lost 2, with 9 bases in between. Looked up from germline, CDR1 is SGHVS and CDR2 is FNYEAQ. The CDR3 has 13 residues. This CDR3 is CASSPQINTEAFF. The CDR3 nucleotides are TGTGCCAGCAGCCCACAGATTAACACTGAAGCTTTCTTT.

The V call is TRBV7-2, the J call TRBJ2-5, with 8 bases that match TRBD2. CDR3 length: 19 amino acids. V was pared by 5 bases and J by 1 base, with 18 bases of the junction left unmatched. Germline assignment: CDR1 SGHTA and CDR2 FQGNSA. CDR3 nucleotides: TGTGCCAGCAGCCCCCCCCCTAGGTTTATAGCGGGAACCCAAGAGACCCAGTACTTC. It encodes CASSPPPRFIAGTQETQYF.

The J gene is TRBJ1-1, the V gene TRBV19, with D possibly TRBD1 on 6 matching bases. Trimming stripped 5 bases from V and 5 bases from J, with 21 bases between. Germline V gene lookup returns CDR1 LNHDA and CDR2 SQIVND (reference sequence). The length of the CDR3 is 16 residues. The CDR3 sequence: CASSLTGSYLGTEAFF. The CDR3 coding sequence is TGTGCCAGTAGTTTGACAGGCTCCTACTTGGGAACTGAAGCTTTCTTT. The variable domain in full, with the rest retrieved from reference TRBV19 and TRBJ1-1, is DGGITQSPKYLFRKEGQNVTLSCEQNLNHDAMYWYRQDPGQGLRLIYYSQIVNDFQKGDIAEGYSVSREKKESFPLTVTSAQKNPTAFYLCASSLTGSYLGTEAFFGQGTRLTVV.

This chain joins TRBV9 and TRBJ2-7; maybe TRBD1 (5 bases). The germline V gene encodes CDR1 SGDLS and CDR2 YYNGEE. V shed 0 bases and J shed 1 base, with 8 bases lying between them. The CDR3 extends over 14 amino acids. The CDR3 DNA is TGTGCCAGCAGCGTAGGGGCAGGGTCCTACGAGCAGTACTTC. Protein sequence: CASSVGAGSYEQYF.

This clone was detected only once. The CDR3 region has the DNA TGTGCCAGCAGCTCCCGGGGGGCCTACGAGCAGTACTTC. Its protein product is CASSSRGAYEQYF. V and J are TRBV7-2 and TRBJ2-7, with 7 bases identical to TRBD2. In germline, CDR1 is SGHTA, CDR2 FQGNSA. The CDR3 contains 13 residues. The junction had 2 bases not matched to a gene; V was cut back by 4 bases and J by 2 bases.

This clone was found once. The chain combines TRBV12-3 or TRBV12-4 with TRBJ1-2; TRBD1 might be the D (5 bases). Between the trimmed V and J ends, which lost 2 bases and 8 bases, there was a span of 12 bases. CDR3 length equals 13 residues. In DNA, the CDR3 is TGTGCCAGCAGTTTAAGCTCAGGGCGGGGCTACACCTTC. This sequence encodes CASSLSSGRGYTF.

The genes are TRBV6-5 and TRBJ2-1; 7 nucleotides agree with TRBD1. CDR1 MNHEY and CDR2 SVGAGI come from the germline V gene. Unmatched junction bases numbered 5, after V lost 5 bases and J lost 1 base. This CDR3 is built from 15 residues. CDR3 coding DNA: TGTGCCAGCAGTCCTCGGACAGGTTCCTACAATGAGCAGTTCTTC. It specifies CASSPRTGSYNEQFF.

The sample holds a few counts of this clone. The chain recombines TRBV7-9 with TRBJ1-1; D uncertain. Trimming left V 7 bases short and J 11 bases short, with 14 bases between. The CDR3 spans 11 residues. CDR1 and CDR2 from the germline V gene are SEHNR and FQNEAQ (reference sequence). The CDR3 sequence: CASTTIEEAFF. CDR3 bases: TGTGCCAGCACCACTATCGAGGAGGCTTTCTTT.

This sequence joins TRBV5-1 and TRBJ1-1; no clear D gene. Germline loops: CDR1 SGHRS, CDR2 YFSETQ. The CDR3 sequence is 13 residues long. V was clipped by 6 bases and J by 3 bases, with 12 bases between them. The CDR3 sequence is CASKQRPDTEAFF. Here the CDR3 DNA reads TGCGCCAGCAAGCAGCGACCTGACACTGAAGCTTTCTTT.

The chain combines TRBV5-1 with TRBJ1-1, with D possibly TRBD1 on 6 matching bases. CDR1 SGHRS and CDR2 YFSETQ come from the germline V gene. V was shortened by 2 bases and J by 1 base, with 12 bases between the two germline ends. The CDR3 is made up of 15 amino acids. The CDR3 nucleotides read TGCGCCAGCAGCTTACGCTGGACAGCGAACACTGAAGCTTTCTTT. Residues: CASSLRWTANTEAFF.

This clone was seen once. The rearrangement uses TRBV18 and TRBJ1-6; D is ambiguous. The CDR3 sequence is 15 residues long. Trimming removed 2 bases at V and 4 bases at J, with 9 bases between. Germline lookup yields CDR1 KGHSH and CDR2 LQKENI. CDR3 sequence: CASSPNRQYNSPLHF. Here the CDR3 DNA reads TGTGCCAGCTCACCAAACAGACAATATAATTCACCCCTCCACTTT.

The rearrangement links TRBV7-9 to TRBJ2-5, with D possibly TRBD1 on 5 matching bases. Trimming left V 2 bases short and J 3 bases short, with 10 bases between. CDR1 is SEHNR and CDR2 is FQNEAQ in the germline V gene (reference sequence). The CDR3 runs 14 residues. CDR3 sequence (DNA): TGTGCCAGCAGCTTATTCGTAGGGGAAGAGACCCAGTACTTC. Amino acid sequence: CASSLFVGEETQYF.

The CDR3 DNA is TGCGCCAGCAGCCAAGAGACGGACATTAACTATGGCTACACCTTC. Residues: CASSQETDINYGYTF. The chain recombines TRBV4-3 with TRBJ1-2; TRBD1 might be the D (5 bases). This CDR3 is 15 amino acids long. Trimming shortened V by 0 bases and J by 1 base, and 9 bases separated the two germline ends. Germline loops: CDR1 LGHNA, CDR2 YSLEER.

CDR3 amino acids: CASSPGTAFDQPQHF. As DNA, the CDR3 is TGTGCCAGCAGTCCCGGGACAGCTTTCGATCAGCCCCAGCATTTT. The chain is built from TRBV6-2 or TRBV6-3 and TRBJ1-5; TRBD1 matches 7 bases. This CDR3 region has 15 residues. Germline loops: CDR1 MNHEY, CDR2 SVGEGT. Germline trimming cut 5 bases from V and 5 bases from J; bases unmatched to any gene: 9.

The rearrangement joins TRBV7-8 to TRBJ2-7, with TRBD2 as a possible D gene (6 bases). The CDR3 loop spans 16 amino acids. Germline CDR1 reads SGHVS; CDR2 reads FQNEAQ. V lost 5 bases, J lost 2 bases, and 19 bases lay in between. CDR3 sequence (DNA): TGTGCCAGCAGCCCCGGGGGATGGGGTAGCCCCTACGAGCAGTACTTC. It codes for CASSPGGWGSPYEQYF.

The chain employs TRBV28 and TRBJ2-3, with D tentatively TRBD1 (7 bases). Per germline, CDR1 MDHEN and CDR2 SYDVKM. Trimming stripped 4 bases from V and 0 bases from J, with 11 bases between. CDR3 length: 15 residues. The CDR3 nucleotides read TGTGCCAGCAGTTCGGCGGGACAGAGCACAGATACGCAGTATTTT. This sequence encodes CASSSAGQSTDTQYF.

J is TRBJ2-7 and V is TRBV5-8, with D possibly being TRBD1 (5 bases). The CDR3 totals 15 residues. Germline-derived CDR1 and CDR2 are SGHTS and YDEGEE. Trimming removed 4 bases at V and 0 bases at J, with 14 bases between. DNA of the CDR3: TGTGCCAGCAGCGGGGCGGCCGTCTTCTCCTACGAGCAGTACTTC. Translation gives CASSGAAVFSYEQYF.